This paragraph covers one TCR beta chain sequence. Its antigen has not been determined. No clone much larger than this one lies a single base away; base qualities are absent. The sample belongs to a study of CD8 T cells in Susac syndrome (dated by TCRdb to about 2019). Background for the entire study: The study used repertoire sequencing to test whether antigen drove CD8+ T cell activation and differentiation in Susac syndrome. CD8+ T cell repertoire clonality was compared between more than ten healthy donors, some 14 Susac syndrome patients and fewer than 19 multiple sclerosis patients. Overall study results and their limits: The TCR sequencing and HLA analysis was acknowledged to have included a relatively small number of individuals.

Peripheral blood CD8+ and CD4+ T cells from healthy donors, Susac syndrome patients and multiple sclerosis patients were profiled using high-throughput TCR beta sequencing. Healthy donors were age- and sex-matched controls. Bulk CD8+ and CD4+ T cells were purified by magnetic negative isolation, while CD8+ TEMRA cells were enriched using FACS. Blood was drawn into EDTA tubes, processed within 24 hours, and PBMCs were isolated by density gradient centrifugation. PBMCs intended for TCR sequencing were cryopreserved in liquid nitrogen and thawed later in a water bath at 37 degrees C. A purity of at least 90% was achieved for sorted or isolated CD4+, CD8+ and CD8+ TEMRA cells. The CDR3 holds 11 amino acids from the cysteine to the phenylalanine. The CDR3 DNA has 33 bases and is translated from base 1. The junction carries 12 bases between V and J, which are trimmed by 7 bases and 12 bases respectively. The germline V gene specifies MNHNS as CDR1 and SASEGT as CDR2.

RNA was extracted using the RNeasy kit, and roughly 0.5 to 1 ug of the RNA was reverse transcribed with random hexamers. The immunoSEQ multiplex PCR assay, covering 54 Vbeta and 13 Jbeta segments, was used to amplify TCR beta CDR3 regions. PCR amplification bias was corrected using a synthetic template baseline for primer optimization and computational correction. The authors' analysis ran thus. Reads were annotated to V, D and J genes according to IMGT and were analyzed with immunoSEQ Analyzer, with only productive sequences retained. Clonality was calculated as one minus the Shannon entropy normalized by log2 of the number of productive unique sequences. For each patient and control, public and private clones were evaluated among the 100 most prevalent clones. A clone was defined as Susac-specific if it was absent from the healthy and MS cohorts, from about a thousand published viral clones and from other ImmuneACCESS disease sequences. TCRdb redid the processing of the public reads, applying fastp at Q25 and MiXCR, and retained in-frame beta chains. Entries that share a CDR3 protein sequence are merged under the most common genes and DNA. For this entry, the V and J calls and clone size follow TCRdb and not the study's own pipeline. Present in this sample are about 60,000 distinct CDR3 sequences, around nine tenths of which were seen just once. Roughly 0.2% of the sample lies in the top ten.

Recombination joined TRBV6-1 with TRBJ1-4; the D gene lacks a confident call. The sequenced material came from CD8+ T cells from PBMCs. The clonotype originates from a human donor in good health. The bases read TGTGCCAGCACCCTGGGGATGGAACTGTTTTTT. It translates to CASTLGMELFF.